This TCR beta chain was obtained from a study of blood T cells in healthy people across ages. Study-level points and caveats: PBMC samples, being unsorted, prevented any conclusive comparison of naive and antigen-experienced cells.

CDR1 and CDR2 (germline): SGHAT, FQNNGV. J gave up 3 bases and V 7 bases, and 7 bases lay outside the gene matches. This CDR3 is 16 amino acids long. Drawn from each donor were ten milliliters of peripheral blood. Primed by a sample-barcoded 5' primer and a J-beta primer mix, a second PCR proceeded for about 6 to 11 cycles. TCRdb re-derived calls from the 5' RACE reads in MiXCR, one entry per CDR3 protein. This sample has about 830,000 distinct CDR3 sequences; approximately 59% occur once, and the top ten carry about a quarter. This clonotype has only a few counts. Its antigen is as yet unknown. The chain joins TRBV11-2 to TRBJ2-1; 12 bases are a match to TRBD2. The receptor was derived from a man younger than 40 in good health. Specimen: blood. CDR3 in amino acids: CASTPRLAGVYNEQFF. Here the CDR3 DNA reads TGTGCCAGCACCCCGAGACTAGCGGGGGTCTACAATGAGCAGTTCTTC.